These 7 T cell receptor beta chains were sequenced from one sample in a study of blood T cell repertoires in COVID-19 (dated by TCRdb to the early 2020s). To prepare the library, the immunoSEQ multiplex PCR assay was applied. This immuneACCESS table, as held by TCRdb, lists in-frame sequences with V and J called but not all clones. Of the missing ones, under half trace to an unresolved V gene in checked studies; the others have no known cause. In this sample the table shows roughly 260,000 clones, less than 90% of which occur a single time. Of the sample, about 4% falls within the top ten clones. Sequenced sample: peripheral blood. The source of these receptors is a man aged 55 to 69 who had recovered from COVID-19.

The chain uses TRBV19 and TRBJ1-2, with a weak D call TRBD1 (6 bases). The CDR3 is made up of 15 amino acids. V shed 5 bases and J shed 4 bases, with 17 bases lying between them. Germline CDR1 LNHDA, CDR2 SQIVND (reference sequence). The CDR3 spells CASSSRTEAAYGYTF. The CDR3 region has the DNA TGTGCCAGTAGTTCGCGGACAGAGGCGGCCTATGGCTACACCTTC.

The CDR3 spells CASSKPLRFYEQYF. CDR3 nucleotides: TGTGCCAGCAGCAAACCTTTGCGGTTCTACGAGCAGTACTTC. This chain links TRBV21-1 with TRBJ2-7; TRBD2, the table's D call, lacks a check against the DNA. TRBV21-1 constitutes a pseudogene. CDR3 size: 14 residues.

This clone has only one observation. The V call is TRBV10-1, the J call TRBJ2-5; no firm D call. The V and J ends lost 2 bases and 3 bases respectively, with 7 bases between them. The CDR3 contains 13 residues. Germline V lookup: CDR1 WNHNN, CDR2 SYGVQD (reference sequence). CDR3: CASSEGPEETQYF. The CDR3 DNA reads TGCGCCAGCAGTGAGGGCCCAGAAGAGACCCAGTACTTC.

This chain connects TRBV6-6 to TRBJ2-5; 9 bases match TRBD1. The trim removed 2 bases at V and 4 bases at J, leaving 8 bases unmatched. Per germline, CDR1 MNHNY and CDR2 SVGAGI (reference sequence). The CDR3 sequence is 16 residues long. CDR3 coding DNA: TGTGCCAGCAGTTACGCCGGGACAGGGCGCGGAGAGACCCAGTACTTC. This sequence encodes CASSYAGTGRGETQYF.

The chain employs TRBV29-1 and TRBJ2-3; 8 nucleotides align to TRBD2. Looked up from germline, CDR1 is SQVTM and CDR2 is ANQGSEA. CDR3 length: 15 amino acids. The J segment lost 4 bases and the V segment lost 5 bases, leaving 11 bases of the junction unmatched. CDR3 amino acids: CSVLRGGGIADTQYF. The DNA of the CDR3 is TGCAGCGTTCTCAGGGGCGGGGGGATCGCAGATACGCAGTATTTT.

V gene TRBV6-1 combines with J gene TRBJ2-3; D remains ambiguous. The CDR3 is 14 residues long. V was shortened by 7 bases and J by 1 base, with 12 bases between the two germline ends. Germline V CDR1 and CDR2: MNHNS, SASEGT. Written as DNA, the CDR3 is TGTGCCAGCACCCCAGTTACAGGCACAGATACGCAGTATTTT. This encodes CASTPVTGTDTQYF.

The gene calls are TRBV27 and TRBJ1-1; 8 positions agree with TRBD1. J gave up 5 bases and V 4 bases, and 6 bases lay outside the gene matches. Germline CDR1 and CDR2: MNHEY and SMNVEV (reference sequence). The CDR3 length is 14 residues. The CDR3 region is CASSSFRTGTEAFF. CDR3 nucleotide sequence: TGTGCCAGCAGTTCCTTTCGGACAGGGACTGAAGCTTTCTTT.